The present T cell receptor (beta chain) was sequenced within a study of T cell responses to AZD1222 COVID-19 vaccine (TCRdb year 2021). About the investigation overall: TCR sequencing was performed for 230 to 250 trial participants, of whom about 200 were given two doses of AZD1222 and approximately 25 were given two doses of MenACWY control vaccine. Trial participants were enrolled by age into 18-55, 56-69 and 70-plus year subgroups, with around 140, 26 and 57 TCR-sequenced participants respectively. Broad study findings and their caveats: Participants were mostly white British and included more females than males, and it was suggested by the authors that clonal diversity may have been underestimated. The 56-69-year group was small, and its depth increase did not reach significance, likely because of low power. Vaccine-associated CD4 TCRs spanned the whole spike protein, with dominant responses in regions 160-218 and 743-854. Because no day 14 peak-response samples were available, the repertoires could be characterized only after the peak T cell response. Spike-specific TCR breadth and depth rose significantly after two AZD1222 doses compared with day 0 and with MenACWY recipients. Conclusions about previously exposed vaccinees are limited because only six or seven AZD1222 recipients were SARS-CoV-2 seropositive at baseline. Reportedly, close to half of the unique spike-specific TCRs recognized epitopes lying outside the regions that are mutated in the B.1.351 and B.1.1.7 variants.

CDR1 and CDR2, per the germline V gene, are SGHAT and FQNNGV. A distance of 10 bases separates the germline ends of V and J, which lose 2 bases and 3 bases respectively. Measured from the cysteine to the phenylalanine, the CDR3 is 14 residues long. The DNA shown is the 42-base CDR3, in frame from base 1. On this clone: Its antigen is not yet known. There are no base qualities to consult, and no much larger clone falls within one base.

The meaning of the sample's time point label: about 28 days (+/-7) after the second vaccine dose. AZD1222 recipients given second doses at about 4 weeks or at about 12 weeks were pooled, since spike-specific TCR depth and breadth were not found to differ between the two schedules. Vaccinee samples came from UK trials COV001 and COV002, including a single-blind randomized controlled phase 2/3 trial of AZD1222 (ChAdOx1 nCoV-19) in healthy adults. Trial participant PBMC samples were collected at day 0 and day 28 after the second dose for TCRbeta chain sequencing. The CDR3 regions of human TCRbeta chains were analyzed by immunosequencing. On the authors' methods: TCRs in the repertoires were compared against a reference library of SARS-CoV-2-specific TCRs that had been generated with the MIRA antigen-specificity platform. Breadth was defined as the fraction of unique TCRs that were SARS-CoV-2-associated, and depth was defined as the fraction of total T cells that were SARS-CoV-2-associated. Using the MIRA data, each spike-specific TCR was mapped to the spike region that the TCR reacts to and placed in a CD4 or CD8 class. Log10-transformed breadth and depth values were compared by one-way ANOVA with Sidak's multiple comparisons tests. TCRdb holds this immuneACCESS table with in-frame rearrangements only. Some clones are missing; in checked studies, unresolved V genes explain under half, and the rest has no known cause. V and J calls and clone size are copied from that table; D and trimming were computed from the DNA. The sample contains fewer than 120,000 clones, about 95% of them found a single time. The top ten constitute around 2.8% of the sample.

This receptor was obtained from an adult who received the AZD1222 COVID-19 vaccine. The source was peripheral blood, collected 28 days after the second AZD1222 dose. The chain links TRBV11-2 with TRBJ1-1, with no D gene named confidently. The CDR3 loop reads CASSLFSVDTEAFF. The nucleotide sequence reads TGTGCCAGCAGCTTATTTTCGGTGGACACTGAAGCTTTCTTT.